This TCR beta chain was captured in a study of early T cells in non-severe SARS-CoV-2 infection. Study details: Bulk RNA taken from unsorted whole blood was sequenced, leaving chains unpaired. Whole-study findings and limits: VDJdb-based annotation leaned toward anti-spike CD8 responses and missed private and CD4 specificities.

V gave up 6 bases and J gave up 6 bases; unmatched junction bases: 6. The length of the CDR3 is 14 residues. Germline V CDR1 and CDR2: ENHRY, SYGVKD. Molecules of cDNA were individually given unique molecular identifiers that were attached to them. TCRdb re-called the 5' RACE reads through MiXCR, storing one row per CDR3 protein. This table holds over 45,000 distinct CDR3 sequences, roughly 10% found once. The sample holds many counts of this clonotype. Its antigen is not known. This chain connects TRBV10-3 to TRBJ2-2; 8 nucleotides match TRBD2. This TCR was recovered from an adult who was a healthcare worker with PCR-confirmed SARS-CoV-2 infection or an uninfected control (not recorded which). Sequencing used whole blood. CDR3 sequence reads: CAIRSAGAPGELFF. CDR3 nucleotide sequence: TGTGCCATCAGGTCAGCGGGAGCCCCCGGGGAGCTGTTTTTT.